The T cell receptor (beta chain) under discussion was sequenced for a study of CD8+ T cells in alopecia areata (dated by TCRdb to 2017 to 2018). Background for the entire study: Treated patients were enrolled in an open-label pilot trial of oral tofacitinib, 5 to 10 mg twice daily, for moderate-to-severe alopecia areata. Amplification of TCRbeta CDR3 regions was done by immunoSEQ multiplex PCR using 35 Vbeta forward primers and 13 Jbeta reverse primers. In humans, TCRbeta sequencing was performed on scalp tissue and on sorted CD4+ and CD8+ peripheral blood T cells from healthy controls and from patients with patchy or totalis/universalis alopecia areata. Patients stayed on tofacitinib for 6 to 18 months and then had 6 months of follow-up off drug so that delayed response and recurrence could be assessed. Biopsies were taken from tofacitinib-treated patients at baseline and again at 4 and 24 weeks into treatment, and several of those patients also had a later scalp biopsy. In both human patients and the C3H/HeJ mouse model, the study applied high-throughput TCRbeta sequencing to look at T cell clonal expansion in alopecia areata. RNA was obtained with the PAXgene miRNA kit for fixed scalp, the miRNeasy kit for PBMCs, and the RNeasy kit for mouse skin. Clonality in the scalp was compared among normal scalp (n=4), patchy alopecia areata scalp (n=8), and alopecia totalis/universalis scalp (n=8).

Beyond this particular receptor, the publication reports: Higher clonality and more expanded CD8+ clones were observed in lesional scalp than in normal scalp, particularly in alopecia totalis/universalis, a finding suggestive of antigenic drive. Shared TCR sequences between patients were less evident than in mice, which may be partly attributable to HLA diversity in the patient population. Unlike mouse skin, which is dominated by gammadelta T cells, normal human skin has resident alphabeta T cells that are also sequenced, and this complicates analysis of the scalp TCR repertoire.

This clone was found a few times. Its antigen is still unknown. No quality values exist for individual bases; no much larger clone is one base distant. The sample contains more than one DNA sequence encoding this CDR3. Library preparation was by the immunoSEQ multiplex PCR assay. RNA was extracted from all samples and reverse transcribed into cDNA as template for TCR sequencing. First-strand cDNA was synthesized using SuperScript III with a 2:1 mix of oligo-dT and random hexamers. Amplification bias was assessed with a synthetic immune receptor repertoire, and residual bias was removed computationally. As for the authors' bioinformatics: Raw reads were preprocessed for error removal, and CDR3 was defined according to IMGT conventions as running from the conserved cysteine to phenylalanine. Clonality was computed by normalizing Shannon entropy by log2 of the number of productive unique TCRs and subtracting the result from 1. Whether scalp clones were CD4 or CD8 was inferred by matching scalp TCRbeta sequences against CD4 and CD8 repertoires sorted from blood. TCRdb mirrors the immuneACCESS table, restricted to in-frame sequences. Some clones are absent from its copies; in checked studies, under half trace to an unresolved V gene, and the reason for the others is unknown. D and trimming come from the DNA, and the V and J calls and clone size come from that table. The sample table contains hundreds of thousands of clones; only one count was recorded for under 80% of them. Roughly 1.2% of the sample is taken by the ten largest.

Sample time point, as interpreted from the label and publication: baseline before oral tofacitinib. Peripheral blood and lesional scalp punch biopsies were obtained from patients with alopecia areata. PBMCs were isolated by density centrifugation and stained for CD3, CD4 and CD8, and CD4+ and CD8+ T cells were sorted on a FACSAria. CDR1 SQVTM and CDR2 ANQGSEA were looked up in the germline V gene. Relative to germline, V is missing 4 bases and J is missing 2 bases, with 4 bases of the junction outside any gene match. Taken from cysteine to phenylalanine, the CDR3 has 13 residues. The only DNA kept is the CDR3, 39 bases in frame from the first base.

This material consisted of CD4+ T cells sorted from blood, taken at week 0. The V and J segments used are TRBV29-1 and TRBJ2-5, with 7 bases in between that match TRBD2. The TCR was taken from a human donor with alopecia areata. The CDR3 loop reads CSVAGRGQETQYF. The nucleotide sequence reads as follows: TGCAGCGTTGCAGGGCGGGGGCAAGAGACCCAGTACTTC.